This T cell receptor beta chain was recovered during a study of cytomegalovirus exposure and HLA in healthy donors. Study-wide results and limits: Excluded: some indistinguishable V segments such as TRBV6-2 and TRBV6-3.

60 Vbeta and 13 Jbeta primers were used in PCR. Authors' analysis steps: Later work found approximately 87 million unique TCR beta chains, with some 11 million shared. Clones were sequenced by immunoSEQ multiplex PCR, and TCRdb holds only the in-frame ones, with some missing. Clone size and the V and J calls come from that table; the DNA yielded D and trimming. In the table there are more than 120,000 clones, approximately 83% of which are singletons. In germline, CDR1 is SGHRS, CDR2 YFSETQ. V was cut by 0 bases and J by 9 bases, with 10 bases left in between. The CDR3 runs 13 residues. Points on this clone: The antigen remains undetermined.

The clonotype comes from a male donor in good health and CMV-seronegative. Sequencing input: PBMCs. The V call is TRBV5-1, the J call TRBJ2-1; D unclear. The CDR3 region has the DNA TGCGCCAGCAGCTTGGGGGCGCCCCTTGAGCAGTTCTTC. It encodes CASSLGAPLEQFF.